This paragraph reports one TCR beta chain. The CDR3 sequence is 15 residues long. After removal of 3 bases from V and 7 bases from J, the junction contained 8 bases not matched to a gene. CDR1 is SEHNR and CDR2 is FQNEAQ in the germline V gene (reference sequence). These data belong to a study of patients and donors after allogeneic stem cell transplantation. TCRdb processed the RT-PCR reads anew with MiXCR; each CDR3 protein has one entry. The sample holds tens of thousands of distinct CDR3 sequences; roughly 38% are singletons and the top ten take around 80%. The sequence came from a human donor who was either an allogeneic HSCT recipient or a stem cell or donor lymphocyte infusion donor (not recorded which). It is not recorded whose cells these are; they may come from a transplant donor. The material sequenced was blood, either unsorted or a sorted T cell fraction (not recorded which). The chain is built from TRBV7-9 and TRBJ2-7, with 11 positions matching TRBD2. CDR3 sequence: CASSLLAGGGEEQYV. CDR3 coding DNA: TGTGCCAGCAGCTTGCTAGCGGGGGGCGGAGAAGAGCAGTACGTC.